The source of this TCR beta chain is a study of blood T cell repertoires in COVID-19. Study details: From the United States, Italy and Spain came samples of acute and convalescent COVID-19.

Method: immunoSEQ multiplex PCR; TCRdb's copy keeps in-frame clones and lacks some. The data show about 260,000 clones, about 84% seen once. The CDR3 is 14 residues long. Germline assignment: CDR1 MNHEY and CDR2 SVGEGT. V shed 0 bases and J shed 2 bases, with 7 bases lying between them. Input material: PBMCs or T cells enriched from blood (not recorded which). The TCR comes from a woman in her 50s who had recovered from COVID-19. The chain links TRBV6-2 or TRBV6-3 to TRBJ2-5; unclear D gene. The CDR3 protein is CASSYSSPQETQYF. DNA for the CDR3: TGTGCCAGCAGTTACTCGAGCCCACAAGAGACCCAGTACTTC.